This T cell receptor (beta chain) appears in the sequencing data of a study of human versus mouse CDR3 diversity and MHC coevolution (dated by TCRdb to about 2017). For context, the study as a whole: The immunoSEQ assay was reported to detect one in 200,000 T cells and to minimize multiplex PCR amplification bias. Three healthy volunteer blood donors made up the human cohort, with one aged 30 to 40, one aged 40 to 50 and one aged 60 to 70 at collection. Across mouse and human samples, the number of valid reads per sample ranged from roughly 5.5 x 10^6 to 1.7 x 10^7. Human naive CD4 T cell repertoires served as a reference for TCR selection on multiple MHC II alleles, compared against human-TCR-locus transgenic mice with single MHC II.

In its sample, this clone was seen once. The target of this receptor is not known. The junction departs from the called germline gene at one end, perhaps through a read error. Overall results and qualifications from the work: Among all compared groups, most of the three human donors had the lowest clonal inequality scores. Because human T cells were selected on roughly six MHC II alleles, repertoire diversity in humans and mice was not considered directly comparable. iCHAO1 estimates gave humans the largest TCR beta repertoire, some 1.6 million clonotypes, attributed likely to selection by multiple MHC II molecules. On average, humans had more CDR3 deletions and insertions than mice, indicating greater exonuclease and TdT activity.

Fluorescence-activated cell sorting was used to isolate naive CD4 T cells, defined as CD45RO-negative and CD62L-positive, from PBMCs. Each donor gave approximately 47 ml of fresh peripheral blood, from which PBMCs were isolated by Ficoll density centrifugation. Cell sorting was carried out on a FACSAria III instrument, and a purity above 95% was achieved for all samples. The QIAGEN blood and tissue kit was used to extract genomic DNA from sorted cells, and the DNA was quantified on a NanoDrop 1000. Using multiplex PCR of genomic DNA, the immunoSEQ platform deep sequenced and quantified the TCR alpha and beta chains. The study's processing was this. IMGT gene and region definitions were used for annotation of the TCR sequences. Out-of-frame rearrangements were used as a proxy for the preselection repertoire and compared with in-frame clonotypes. The iCHAO1 estimator provided with the immunoSEQ platform was used to estimate repertoire size. Clonal inequality was measured with a Gini index on in-frame amino acid clonotypes, based on the Lorenz curve. The intersect function of the R package tcR was used to count shared clonotypes, and the Jaccard index was used to score similarity. The R prcomp function was used without normalization to run principal component analysis of V, J and V-J usage frequencies. The immuneACCESS repertoire file appears here via TCRdb, limited to in-frame rearrangements. These files lack a portion of the clones; in checked studies, under half of the deficit traces to unresolved V genes, and the cause of the others is not known. V and J calls and clone size are those listed in that table; D and trimming were worked out from the DNA. This sample gives tens of thousands of clones in total; 94% of them show up just once. The ten largest clones represent around 18% of the sample.

Reading the germline V gene gives CDR1 MNHNS and CDR2 SASEGT. From its cysteine to its phenylalanine, the CDR3 spans 14 amino acids. Just the 42-base CDR3 DNA is kept, in frame starting at base 1. Sequenced: naive CD4+ T cells from blood. This sample's cell subset or site label indicates: CD45RO-negative CD62L-positive naive CD4 T cells. The sequence links TRBV6-1 to TRBJ2-1; a stretch of 9 junction bases matches TRBD1. This TCR came from a person in their sixties in good health. CDR3 reads: CAGSEATGGDEQFF. The bases read TGTGCCGGCAGTGAAGCGACAGGGGGAGATGAGCAGTTCTTC.